The 9 T cell receptor beta chains below were found in one sample sequenced in a study of CD8 T cells in ankylosing spondylitis. Broader study findings: What appeared characteristic of ankylosing spondylitis blood was a TCR beta motif of eight highly homologous variants.

The antigens of these receptors remain unknown. A single record per CDR3 protein comes from TCRdb applying MiXCR to the 5' RACE reads. This table holds under 250,000 distinct CDR3 sequences, approximately 7.3% found once. Source material: blood, either unsorted or a sorted T cell fraction (not recorded which). The origin of the receptors is a male donor with ankylosing spondylitis.

This clonotype was seen repeatedly, ten times or more. The CDR3 DNA follows: TGCAGTGCTAGAGACGAATCACTAGCGGTTTACGAGCAGTACTTC. Translating it yields CSARDESLAVYEQYF. The chain employs TRBV20-1 and TRBJ2-7; 8 positions match TRBD2. The CDR3 length is 15 residues. Germline lookup yields CDR1 DFQATT and CDR2 SNEGSKA (reference sequence). V shed 0 bases, J shed 4 bases, and the junction held 8 bases outside the gene matches.

The J gene is TRBJ2-2, the V gene TRBV6-5; 7 nucleotides agree with TRBD1. Losses at the gene ends were 8 bases for V and 4 bases for J; bases not matched to a gene: 13. Germline values: CDR1 MNHEY, CDR2 SVGAGI. The CDR3 extends over 16 amino acids. This CDR3 reads CASCPQTGAGTGELFF. The CDR3 DNA sequence: TGTGCCAGCTGTCCGCAAACAGGGGCGGGCACCGGGGAGCTGTTTTTT.

This clonotype showed up many times. This chain links TRBV25-1 with TRBJ2-1; D is unresolved. The V end was cut by 0 bases, the J end by 0 bases, with 9 bases between. The CDR3 length is 16 residues. Looked up from germline, CDR1 is MGHDK and CDR2 is SYGVNS. In DNA, the CDR3 is TGTGCCAGCAGTGAATATGAAACGGGCTCCTACAATGAGCAGTTCTTC. Its translation: CASSEYETGSYNEQFF.

In its sample, this clonotype was seen many times. CDR3 sequence: CAISRGTENIQYF. CDR3 DNA: TGTGCCATCAGTCGGGGGACCGAAAACATTCAGTACTTC. This chain connects TRBV10-3 to TRBJ2-4; TRBD2 might be the D (6 bases). CDR3 length: 13 amino acids. V was trimmed by 5 bases and J by 5 bases, leaving 10 bases between them. Germline V gene lookup returns CDR1 ENHRY and CDR2 SYGVKD.

This clonotype turned up a few times. The genes are TRBV18 and TRBJ2-7; 9 bases fit TRBD1. Germline trimming cut 3 bases from V and 4 bases from J; bases unmatched to any gene: 7. The CDR3 length is 15 residues. Germline V gives CDR1 KGHSH, CDR2 LQKENI. CDR3 sequence (DNA): TGTGCCAGCTCACCGCGACAGGGGGTAAGGTACGAGCAGTACTTC. Residues: CASSPRQGVRYEQYF. Complete variable domain (other parts from reference TRBV18 and TRBJ2-7): NAGVMQNPRHLVRRRGQEARLRCSPMKGHSHVYWYRQLPEEGLKFMVYLQKENIIDESGMPKERFSAEFPKEGPSILRIQQVVRGDSAAYFCASSPRQGVRYEQYFGPGTRLTVT.

This clonotype was seen many times. The rearrangement uses TRBV5-1 and TRBJ2-1; D may correspond to TRBD1 or TRBD2 (5 bases each). The V end was cut by 5 bases, the J end by 0 bases, with 12 bases between. Per germline, CDR1 SGHRS and CDR2 YFSETQ. The CDR3 spans 15 residues. This chain's CDR3 is CASRGRRSSYNEQFF. Written as DNA, the CDR3 is TGCGCCAGCAGGGGACGCCGAAGCTCCTACAATGAGCAGTTCTTC.

This clonotype was observed at least ten times. This chain connects TRBV7-8 to TRBJ1-5; a possible D gene is TRBD1 (5 bases). The ends were cut back, 2 bases at V and 4 bases at J, with 12 bases in the middle. Looked up from germline, CDR1 is SGHVS and CDR2 is FQNEAQ. The CDR3 runs 15 residues. The CDR3 loop reads CASSLTGRGNQPQHF. The CDR3 DNA reads as TGTGCCAGCAGCTTAACAGGACGGGGAAATCAGCCCCAGCATTTT.

In this sample, this clonotype turned up many times. The CDR3 loop is CASVGTGLYEQYF. DNA for the CDR3: TGTGCCAGCGTTGGCACAGGGTTGTACGAGCAGTACTTC. The chain employs TRBV6-5 and TRBJ2-7; TRBD1 might be the D (6 bases). The CDR3 runs 13 residues. Looked up from germline, CDR1 is MNHEY and CDR2 is SVGAGI. Trimming stripped 8 bases from V and 4 bases from J, with 15 bases between.

The V call is TRBV6-2 or TRBV6-3, the J call TRBJ1-1; perhaps TRBD1 as D (6 bases). Germline lookup yields CDR1 MNHEY and CDR2 SVGEGT. CDR3 size: 13 residues. V was trimmed by 0 bases and J by 9 bases, leaving 11 bases between them. The CDR3 region has the DNA TGTGCCAGCAGTTACTCCCGGGGGGCGAAAGCTTTCTTT. Encoded protein: CASSYSRGAKAFF.